This T cell receptor (beta chain) stems from a study of control samples from healthy donors and cancer patients (dated by TCRdb to 2020 to 2022). Preparation of the library involved the immunoSEQ multiplex PCR assay. TCRdb took over this immuneACCESS table, retaining in-frame rearrangements with V and J assigned. Such tables are incomplete; in checked studies, under half of the missing clones stem from an unresolved V gene, and the remainder is unexplained. A total of about 130,000 clones appear in this sample, approximately 90% of them only once. The ten largest clonotypes hold over 2% of the sample. As concerns this clone: There is no known antigen for this receptor. Base-call qualities are not available, and no considerably larger clone is one nucleotide away.

Its CDR3 holds 15 amino acids, cysteine through phenylalanine. Only the CDR3 part of the read is kept: 45 bases, read in frame from the first base. In the germline V gene, CDR1 corresponds to MDHEN and CDR2 to SYDVKM. Trimming accounts for 2 bases at V and 4 bases at J, while the number of junction bases matched to no gene is 3. This receptor was identified in a woman between 50 and 59 years old in good health. The rearrangement joined TRBV28 to TRBJ2-2; TRBD2 lines up with 8 middle nucleotides. The sample consisted of blood. The nucleotide sequence reads TGTGCCAGCAGTTTACTCGGGGGGGGCACCGGGGAGCTGTTTTTT. This yields the protein CASSLLGGGTGELFF.